This is a list of T cell receptor beta chains from one sample in a study of T cells in localized non-small cell lung cancer. Libraries were prepared by immunoSEQ multiplex PCR; TCRdb keeps only in-frame clonotypes and omits some of them. The sample includes 15,000 to 25,000 clones, around nine tenths of them seen just once. Source: peripheral blood, taken before any cancer treatment. The receptors originated from a male donor older than 55 with stage I squamous cell lung carcinoma. Both conserved end residues are part of each CDR3. D genes are given only for firm matches. Clone size is stated in some rows and not others, as once, few, many or a class when expanded.

clone size	V gene	D gene	J gene	CDR3 protein	CDR3 DNA
.	TRBV6-6	TRBD1	TRBJ1-2	CASSLTGQTNYGYTF	TGTGCCAGCAGTCTAACGGGACAGACTAACTATGGCTACACCTTC
few	TRBV5-8	TRBD1	TRBJ1-4	CASSLPPQGAGEKLFF	TGTGCCAGCAGCTTACCACCCCAGGGGGCGGGGGAAAAACTGTTTTTT
.	TRBV7-3	TRBD1	TRBJ2-1	CASTPSGTGYNEQFF	TGTGCCAGCACCCCATCCGGGACAGGGTACAATGAGCAGTTCTTC
.	TRBV4-3	.	TRBJ2-7	CASSPSELGGYEQYF	TGCGCCAGCAGCCCCTCGGAGTTGGGAGGCTACGAGCAGTACTTC
.	TRBV19	TRBD2	TRBJ2-1	CASSISGSNEQFF	TGTGCCAGTAGTATTAGCGGGAGTAATGAGCAGTTCTTC
.	TRBV6-5	TRBD1	TRBJ1-3	CASRHGQGNGNTIYF	TGTGCCAGCAGGCACGGACAGGGAAACGGAAACACCATATATTTT
few	TRBV28	TRBD1	TRBJ1-1	CASISGGEVAEAFF	TGTGCCAGCATTTCAGGGGGCGAAGTGGCTGAAGCTTTCTTT
.	TRBV7-2	.	TRBJ2-3	CASSLGPPAQYF	TGTGCCAGCAGCTTAGGCCCCCCTGCGCAGTATTTT
.	TRBV28	TRBD1	TRBJ2-7	CASSQGGTGGYEQYF	TGTGCCAGCAGTCAAGGGGGGACAGGGGGCTACGAGCAGTACTTC
.	TRBV28	TRBD1	TRBJ2-3	CASSLPGQGASGTTSTDTQYF	TGTGCCAGCAGTTTACCGGGACAGGGGGCTTCAGGGACTACTAGCACAGATACGCAGTATTTT
.	TRBV5-1	.	TRBJ1-1	CASSLVAANTEAFF	TGCGCCAGCAGCTTGGTCGCAGCGAACACTGAAGCTTTCTTT
.	TRBV5-8	TRBD2	TRBJ2-5	CASSSWTSGGQETQYF	TGTGCCAGCAGCTCCTGGACTAGCGGGGGGCAAGAGACCCAGTACTTC
once	TRBV19	.	TRBJ2-7	CASSMDAGRGYEQYF	TGTGCCAGTAGTATGGACGCGGGAAGGGGCTACGAGCAGTACTTC
.	TRBV7-2	TRBD1	TRBJ2-7	CASSLTDRNYEQYF	TGTGCCAGCAGCTTAACGGACAGGAACTACGAGCAGTACTTC
few	TRBV27	.	TRBJ2-1	CASSPGNEQFF	TGTGCCAGCAGTCCCGGTAATGAGCAGTTCTTC
.	TRBV29-1	TRBD1	TRBJ2-2	CSVRGLGTGTNTGELFF	TGCAGCGTACGCGGACTCGGGACAGGGACTAACACCGGGGAGCTGTTTTTT
.	TRBV28	.	TRBJ2-5	CASSSGGLETQYF	TGTGCCAGCAGTTCCGGGGGCCTGGAGACCCAGTACTTC
.	TRBV2	.	TRBJ1-1	CASGDVNMNTEAFF	TGTGCCAGCGGGGATGTCAACATGAACACTGAAGCTTTCTTT
.	TRBV6-5	TRBD1	TRBJ1-2	CASSYSQGGYTF	TGTGCCAGCAGTTACTCACAGGGGGGCTACACCTTC
.	TRBV11-2	TRBD2	TRBJ2-1	CASSPSGSSYNEQFF	TGTGCCAGCAGCCCTAGCGGGAGCTCCTACAATGAGCAGTTCTTC
.	TRBV15	.	TRBJ2-7	CATSRGLTIDGSEQYF	TGTGCCACCAGCAGAGGTTTGACCATTGACGGGAGCGAGCAGTACTTC
.	TRBV28	.	TRBJ2-7	CASTFTDREGYEQYF	TGTGCCAGCACGTTTACCGACAGGGAGGGCTACGAGCAGTACTTC
.	TRBV6-1	.	TRBJ1-4	CASSQGEGFNEKLFF	TGTGCCAGCTCCCAGGGAGAGGGGTTTAATGAAAAACTGTTTTTT
.	TRBV28	.	TRBJ1-2	CAITSWGRNYGYTF	TGTGCCATTACCTCCTGGGGGCGTAACTATGGCTACACCTTC
.	TRBV18	.	TRBJ1-2	CASSPPQGTGKFNYGYTF	TGTGCCAGCTCACCACCGCAGGGAACAGGAAAGTTTAACTATGGCTACACCTTC
.	TRBV4-1	TRBD1	TRBJ2-3	CASSVHTGGYTDTQYF	TGCGCCAGCAGCGTACATACAGGGGGCTACACAGATACGCAGTATTTT
.	TRBV7-2	.	TRBJ2-2	CASSLADNTGELFF	TGTGCCAGCAGCTTAGCGGATAACACCGGGGAGCTGTTTTTT
.	TRBV29-1	.	TRBJ2-1	CSVRAANEQFF	TGCAGCGTTCGGGCCGCGAACGAACAGTTCTTC
.	TRBV27	.	TRBJ2-7	CASAEGEQYF	TGTGCCAGCGCGGAGGGCGAGCAGTACTTC
.	TRBV7-9	.	TRBJ2-7	CASSLRWRARYEQYF	TGTGCCAGCAGCTTAAGGTGGAGGGCGAGGTACGAGCAGTACTTC
.	TRBV10-3	TRBD1	TRBJ1-4	CAISESTGQGANEKLFF	TGTGCCATCAGTGAGTCGACGGGACAGGGGGCGAATGAAAAACTGTTTTTT
.	TRBV9	.	TRBJ2-1	CASSVGNLGEQFF	TGTGCCAGCAGCGTAGGTAATTTGGGGGAGCAGTTCTTC
.	TRBV7-2	.	TRBJ2-1	CASSYIRDVNNEQFF	TGTGCCAGCAGTTATATTAGGGACGTTAACAATGAGCAGTTCTTC
.	TRBV7-3	.	TRBJ2-1	CASSLTGLNEQFF	TGTGCCAGCAGCTTAACGGGCCTTAATGAGCAGTTCTTC
.	TRBV7-2	TRBD2	TRBJ2-1	CASSLSYGLANEQFF	TGTGCCAGCTCCTTATCCTACGGACTAGCCAATGAGCAGTTCTTC
.	TRBV5-1	.	TRBJ2-7	CASKDGPYEQYF	TGCGCCAGCAAGGACGGACCCTACGAGCAGTACTTC
.	TRBV11-3	TRBD2	TRBJ2-1	CASSLDWGLAGNEQFF	TGTGCCAGCAGCTTAGATTGGGGACTAGCGGGCAATGAGCAGTTCTTC
.	TRBV19	.	TRBJ2-2	CASGQNPGELFF	TGTGCCAGTGGGCAAAACCCCGGGGAGCTGTTTTTT
.	TRBV11-3	.	TRBJ2-1	CASSLGGGAVGNEQFF	TGTGCCAGCAGCTTGGGAGGGGGCGCAGTAGGGAATGAGCAGTTCTTC
.	TRBV6-6	.	TRBJ1-2	CASTQTGYSNYGYTF	TGTGCCAGCACCCAGACAGGATATTCTAACTATGGCTACACCTTC
.	TRBV5-6	.	TRBJ2-7	CASSLATGWGSYEQYF	TGTGCCAGCAGCTTGGCAACAGGGTGGGGATCTTACGAGCAGTACTTC
.	TRBV6-5	.	TRBJ1-1	CASSSPGLAFF	TGTGCCAGCAGTTCCCCGGGGTTAGCTTTCTTT
.	TRBV20-1	.	TRBJ1-1	CSVGGGTEAFF	TGCAGTGTGGGAGGGGGCACTGAAGCTTTCTTT
.	TRBV7-7	.	TRBJ1-5	CASSPGTRSLITNQPQHF	TGTGCCAGCAGCCCAGGGACACGGAGCTTAATTACCAATCAGCCCCAGCATTTT
.	TRBV7-9	.	TRBJ2-5	CASSNIRDQETQYF	TGTGCCAGCAGCAATATCAGGGATCAAGAGACCCAGTACTTC
.	TRBV6-5	.	TRBJ1-6	CASSYPGSPLHF	TGTGCCAGCAGTTACCCGGGGTCACCCCTCCACTTT
.	TRBV5-1	TRBD1	TRBJ1-4	CASSEQGFNEKLFF	TGCGCCAGCAGCGAACAGGGGTTCAATGAAAAACTGTTTTTT
.	TRBV6-1	.	TRBJ1-5	CASSDRGDQPQHF	TGTGCCAGCAGTGACAGGGGCGATCAGCCCCAGCATTTT
.	TRBV19	TRBD1	TRBJ2-1	CASSSPWTGKDSSYNEQFF	TGTGCCAGTAGTTCACCCTGGACAGGGAAAGATAGCTCCTACAATGAGCAGTTCTTC